This T cell receptor beta chain was observed in a study of CD8 T cell repertoires and HIV-1 epitope variants. Turning to the study itself: Control wells had CMV/EBV/flu peptides, negative Ebola AY9, or no peptide. Autologous T cell-negative cells served as antigen-presenting cells in equal numbers.

Concerning this clone: Its antigen is still unknown.

V shed 3 bases and J shed 0 bases, with 7 bases lying between them. The germline CDR1 and CDR2 sequences are SGHRS and YFSETQ. The CDR3 totals 15 residues. Profiled with immunoSEQ multiplex PCR; TCRdb holds only in-frame clones, not every one. In the table there are about 5,000 clones, 65% of which are singletons. The sequenced material came from cultured CD8+ T cells derived from PBMCs. This TCR derives from a male donor with HIV. The gene calls are TRBV5-1 and TRBJ2-6, with D possibly matching TRBD1 (6 bases). CDR3: CASSWDTSGANVLTF. In nucleotides, the CDR3 is TGCGCCAGCAGCTGGGACACCTCTGGGGCCAACGTCCTGACTTTC.